This T cell receptor beta chain was recorded in a study of blood T cell repertoires in COVID-19. Study context: Donors in the United States, Italy and Spain gave samples during acute or convalescent COVID-19. From T cells, B-cell-depleted T cells, or PBMCs came the material, which was cDNA or gDNA.

This CDR3 region has 16 residues. Germline CDR1 and CDR2: MNHNS and SASEGT. J gave up 6 bases and V 3 bases, and 8 bases lay outside the gene matches. In the authors' methods: Amplification from reference gene primers served as the basis for estimated nucleated cell counts. Data came from immunoSEQ multiplex PCR; TCRdb stores just in-frame clones and leaves some out. V, J and clone size are taken as reported in that table, and D and trimming were inferred from the DNA itself. The sample consists of 150,000 to 180,000 clones, about 80% of them appearing once. This clone came up a few times. This clonotype was obtained from a woman in her sixties with acute or convalescent COVID-19. This chain connects TRBV6-1 to TRBJ1-5; 10 nucleotides match TRBD1. Sequencing used peripheral blood. The CDR3 reads CASSDRDRGRTQPQHF. DNA for the CDR3: TGTGCCAGCAGTGATCGAGACAGGGGGCGAACTCAGCCCCAGCATTTT.